The 21 T cell receptor beta chains in this list originate from one sample, sequenced in a study of vaccination and CD4 T cells after COVID-19. The Oncomine TCR Beta short-read assay was applied to DNA of cultured CD4+ T cells. TCRdb reanalysed the PCR reads using MiXCR and keeps one entry per CDR3 protein. The table includes roughly 16,000 distinct CDR3 sequences, about four fifths detected once. The treatment: approximately 11-day PBMC culture with coronavirus spike peptide pools or control peptides (ViraFEST assay). These receptors' targets are unknown. The specimen was CD4+ T cells from blood, cultured in vitro, collected after SARS-CoV-2 vaccination. These receptors were obtained from a human donor who received a COVID-19 vaccine.

This rearrangement joins TRBV27 to TRBJ2-3, with 8 nucleotides matching TRBD2. This CDR3 spans 16 amino acids. Germline trimming cut 3 bases from V and 0 bases from J; bases unmatched to any gene: 5. The germline V gene has CDR1 MNHEY and CDR2 SMNVEV (reference sequence). CDR3 sequence reads: CASSFIAGPSTDTQYF. CDR3 nucleotide sequence: TGTGCCAGCAGTTTTATAGCGGGGCCTAGCACAGATACGCAGTATTTT.

The chain is built from TRBV2 and TRBJ1-5; tentatively, D is TRBD1 (6 bases). CDR1 is SNHLY, CDR2 FYNNEI, per germline. The CDR3 length is 15 residues. V gave up 5 bases and J gave up 1 base, with 12 bases separating them. The CDR3 spells CASSLRGLSNQPQHF. The CDR3 nucleotides are TGTGCCAGCAGTCTCAGGGGTCTCAGCAATCAGCCCCAGCATTTT.

This rearrangement joins TRBV5-4 to TRBJ2-2, with 15 bases aligning to TRBD2. With V trimmed by 4 bases and J by 5 bases, 3 bases remained unmatched. CDR3 length equals 16 residues. Germline V CDR1 and CDR2: SGHNT, YYREEE (reference sequence). The CDR3 region is CASSRTSGGETGELFF. The CDR3 nucleotides are TGTGCCAGCAGCCGGACTAGCGGGGGGGAAACCGGGGAGCTGTTTTTT. The full variable domain, rest sourced from reference TRBV5-4 and TRBJ2-2, is ETGVTQSPTHLIKTRGQQVTLRCSSQSGHNTVSWYQQALGQGPQFIFQYYREEENGRGNFPPRFSGLQFPNYSSELNVNALELDDSALYLCASSRTSGGETGELFFGEGSRLTVL.

The chain has TRBV12-3 or TRBV12-4 and TRBJ1-1; tentative D call: TRBD1 (5 bases). This CDR3 region has 14 residues. V lost 3 bases and J 0 bases, leaving 8 bases between the germline ends. The CDR3 DNA reads TGTGCCAGCAGTTTCGTGGGGCTGAACACTGAAGCTTTCTTT. Its translation: CASSFVGLNTEAFF.

The rearrangement uses TRBV29-1 and TRBJ1-1; D remains unclear. V gave up 6 bases and J gave up 2 bases, with 13 bases separating them. The CDR3 is 13 residues long. CDR1 SQVTM and CDR2 ANQGSEA come from the germline V gene. The CDR3 region has the DNA TGCAGCGTGGATAAAGCAGGTAACACTGAAGCTTTCTTT. Its protein product is CSVDKAGNTEAFF.

Comment on this clonotype: The junction does not match germline at one end; this may be a read error. The V call is TRBV7-9, the J call TRBJ1-2; 8 positions agree with TRBD1. Looked up from germline, CDR1 is SEHNR and CDR2 is FQNEAQ (reference sequence). The CDR3 totals 15 residues. The CDR3 reads CASSLTGEGLYDYTF. CDR3 DNA sequence: TGTGCCAGCAGCTTGACAGGGGAGGGGCTCTATGACTACACCTTC. Full variable domain (missing parts from reference TRBV7-9 and TRBJ1-2): DTGVSQNPRHKITKRGQNVTFRCDPISEHNRLYWYRQTLGQGPEFLTYFQNEAQLEKSRLLSDRFSAERPKGSFSTLEIQRTEQGDSAMYLCASSLTGEGLYDYTFGSGTRLTVV.

The rearrangement uses TRBV7-2 and TRBJ2-5; weak D call: TRBD2 (5 bases). Germline V CDR1 and CDR2: SGHTA, FQGNSA. CDR3 size: 15 residues. Trimming removed 3 bases from V and 4 bases from J, with 15 bases in between. DNA for the CDR3: TGTGCCAGCAGCTTGGACTCGAACAGTCGAGAGACCCAGTACTTC. Its translation is CASSLDSNSRETQYF.

The chain carries TRBV7-3 and TRBJ2-1; 13 bases agree with TRBD2. The CDR3 is 21 amino acids. J gave up 0 bases and V 4 bases, and 15 bases lay outside the gene matches. The germline V gene has CDR1 SGHTA and CDR2 FQGTGA. The CDR3, as DNA: TGTGCCAGCAGCTCCTTACCGGGACTAGCGGGGAGGCCGGGCTCCTACAATGAGCAGTTCTTC. Encoded protein: CASSSLPGLAGRPGSYNEQFF.

This rearrangement joins TRBV20-1 to TRBJ2-3; perhaps D is TRBD1 or TRBD2 (6 bases each). Germline V CDR1 and CDR2: DFQATT, SNEGSKA (reference sequence). The CDR3 spans 15 residues. CDR3 residues: CSVQGTGALTDTQYF. The CDR3 coding sequence is TGCAGCGTGCAGGGTACGGGGGCCCTCACAGATACGCAGTATTTT.

The chain is built from TRBV5-6 and TRBJ1-2, with unresolved D. V lost 1 base and J 8 bases, leaving 12 bases between the germline ends. The V gene's germline CDR1 is SGHDT and CDR2 YYEEEE. The CDR3 extends over 13 amino acids. CDR3 residues: CASSLSQFIGYTF. The CDR3, as DNA: TGTGCCAGCAGCTTGAGTCAGTTTATAGGCTACACCTTC.

The chain recombines TRBV12-5 with TRBJ1-2; 8 nucleotides match TRBD1. V lost 5 bases to trimming and J lost 4 bases; unmatched junction nucleotides: 9. This CDR3 contains 15 residues. Germline values: CDR1 LGHNT, CDR2 FRNRAP. CDR3 loop: CASGPPGQGLYGYTF. As DNA, the CDR3 is TGTGCTAGTGGTCCTCCAGGACAGGGCCTCTATGGCTACACCTTC.

The rearrangement joins TRBV7-9 to TRBJ2-1; D ambiguous. The CDR3 contains 12 residues. Germline CDR1 is SEHNR and CDR2 is FQNEAQ (reference sequence). V lost 1 base and J 9 bases, leaving 7 bases between the germline ends. For the CDR3, the DNA is TGTGCCAGCAGCTTAGTTTTAGGTGAGCAGTTCTTC. It is translated as CASSLVLGEQFF. Using reference TRBV7-9 and TRBJ2-1 for the parts outside the CDR3, the full variable domain is DTGVSQNPRHKITKRGQNVTFRCDPISEHNRLYWYRQTLGQGPEFLTYFQNEAQLEKSRLLSDRFSAERPKGSFSTLEIQRTEQGDSAMYLCASSLVLGEQFFGPGTRLTVL.

This rearrangement joins TRBV19 to TRBJ1-5; 8 bases are shared with TRBD1. V dropped 2 bases and J dropped 5; count of bases not matched to a gene: 5. CDR1 and CDR2 (germline): LNHDA, SQIVND (reference sequence). This CDR3 region has 15 residues. The CDR3 sequence is CASSIPPRGHQPQHF. The CDR3 region has the DNA TGTGCCAGTAGTATACCGCCCAGGGGGCATCAGCCCCAGCATTTT.

This chain joins TRBV5-8 and TRBJ1-1; no firm D call. The V gene's germline CDR1 is SGHTS and CDR2 YDEGEE. V dropped 4 bases and J dropped 4 bases, with 14 bases sitting between them. The CDR3 contains 14 residues. CDR3: CASSPTGYSTEAFF. CDR3 nucleotides: TGTGCCAGCAGCCCGACGGGGTACAGCACTGAAGCTTTCTTT.

V and J are TRBV20-1 and TRBJ1-2; 10 bases map to TRBD1. Germline V lookup: CDR1 DFQATT, CDR2 SNEGSKA (reference sequence). This CDR3 is built from 12 residues. The J segment lost 7 bases and the V segment lost 4 bases, leaving 3 bases of the junction unmatched. The CDR3 DNA reads as TGCAGTGCTAAGGGGACAGGGGCTGGCTACACCTTC. It translates to CSAKGTGAGYTF.

This clonotype showed up just once. V usage is TRBV2 and J usage is TRBJ1-5; 7 nucleotides line up with TRBD1. Per germline, CDR1 SNHLY and CDR2 FYNNEI. Trimming at V came to 6 bases and at J to 5 bases, leaving 13 bases not matched to a gene. This CDR3 is built from 16 residues. This CDR3 is CASRDRRNNFDQPQHF. DNA of the CDR3: TGTGCCAGCAGGGACAGGCGGAACAACTTCGATCAGCCCCAGCATTTT.

V gene TRBV6-1 combines with J gene TRBJ1-2; the match to TRBD1 covers 8 bases. Germline trimming cut 5 bases from V and 5 bases from J; bases unmatched to any gene: 22. This CDR3 has 19 amino acids. CDR1 is MNHNS, CDR2 SASEGT, per germline. CDR3 sequence: CASSRPSLRGLPPGYGYTF. The DNA of the CDR3 is TGTGCCAGCAGTCGCCCGAGCCTCAGGGGGCTCCCCCCCGGGTATGGCTACACCTTC.

The chain is built from TRBV28 and TRBJ2-2; D unresolved. This CDR3 contains 17 residues. Germline lookup yields CDR1 MDHEN and CDR2 SYDVKM. V lost 6 bases and J lost 3, with 20 bases in between. The CDR3 reads CASSSGLGSTYTGELFF. DNA for the CDR3: TGTGCCAGCAGCTCTGGGTTAGGGTCGACTTACACCGGGGAGCTGTTTTTT.

The V and J genes are TRBV12-3 or TRBV12-4 and TRBJ1-3; 11 positions agree with TRBD1. The CDR3 has 14 amino acids. The V segment lost 5 bases and the J segment 4 bases; nucleotides outside the gene matches: 1. The CDR3 DNA reads TGTGCCAGCAGTCGGACAGGGGGCGGAAACACCATATATTTT. Its translation is CASSRTGGGNTIYF.

This clonotype was recorded only once. The chain is built from TRBV25-1 and TRBJ1-1, with D possibly TRBD1 on 6 matching bases. Germline V gene sequence: CDR1 MGHDK, CDR2 SYGVNS. This CDR3 has 15 amino acids. Trimming removed 4 bases from V and 2 bases from J, with 14 bases in between. Written as DNA, the CDR3 is TGTGCCAGCAGTGCCACAGGGTCCCCAAACACTGAAGCTTTCTTT. Translation gives CASSATGSPNTEAFF.

The rearrangement uses TRBV12-2 and TRBJ1-2; TRBD1 reflects the table's D call only, with no check against the DNA. TRBV12-2 represents a pseudogene. The CDR3 contains 17 residues. CDR3 residues: CASRLWTRGRSYYGYTF. CDR3 coding DNA: TGTGCAAGTCGCTTGTGGACCAGGGGGCGGTCTTACTATGGCTACACCTTC.